The clone carrying this T cell receptor (beta chain) was seen a handful of times. Its antigen is currently unknown. PCR was performed using 60 Vbeta and 13 Jbeta primers. Produced via immunoSEQ multiplex PCR; TCRdb's table is partial and in-frame only. The table includes some 120,000 clones, over 65% detected once. This sample was taken from a study of cytomegalovirus exposure and HLA in healthy donors. Regarding the study as a whole: CMV serostatus was the only recorded immune exposure for donors. The dataset shows that most TCR sequences were rare, while some public TCRs occurred in many donors. In vitro data verified a few CMV-associated chains as specific for CMV antigens.

The CDR3 runs 14 residues. In germline, CDR1 is MNHNS, CDR2 SASEGT. The V gene lost 3 bases and the J gene lost 5 bases, with 12 bases spanning the gap. This chain links TRBV6-1 with TRBJ2-3; possibly TRBD2 for D (6 bases). The sequence derives from a man aged 25-40 years in good health and CMV-seronegative. Sequencing was performed on PBMCs. The CDR3 spells CASSETGEGDTQYF. The DNA of the CDR3 is TGTGCCAGCAGTGAGACGGGAGAGGGAGATACGCAGTATTTT.